Below are 7 T cell receptor beta chains sequenced from a single sample in a study of control samples from healthy donors and cancer patients (TCRdb year 2020). Libraries were prepared through the immunoSEQ multiplex PCR assay. TCRdb obtained this table from immuneACCESS and retained in-frame rearrangements with V and J assigned. These tables miss some clones; where compared with another copy, unresolved V genes account for less than half of the shortfall, and the remainder is unexplained. Here the sample has 80,000 to 100,000 clones; roughly 89% occur a single time. The ten biggest clones cover 2.5% to 3.5% of the sample. Sequencing input: blood. The receptors originated from a human donor in good health. The donor label of this sample is uncertain.

The chain combines TRBV6-5 with TRBJ1-5, with TRBD1 identical over 8 bases. The germline V gene encodes CDR1 MNHEY and CDR2 SVGAGI. Losses at the gene ends were 5 bases for V and 7 bases for J; bases not matched to a gene: 10. The CDR3 contains 15 residues. This CDR3 reads CASSKRQGIGQPQHF. In DNA, the CDR3 is TGTGCCAGCAGTAAAAGACAGGGGATAGGACAGCCCCAGCATTTT.

The gene calls are TRBV6-5 and TRBJ1-2; no firm D call. V lost 7 bases, J lost 2 bases, and 17 bases lay in between. Germline CDR1 MNHEY, CDR2 SVGAGI. There are 15 residues in the CDR3. CDR3: CASTPGRAWNYGYTF. CDR3 bases: TGTGCCAGCACTCCGGGGAGGGCGTGGAACTATGGCTACACCTTC.

This rearrangement joins TRBV6-5 to TRBJ2-1; D is possibly TRBD1 or TRBD2 (5 bases each). V was pared by 4 bases and J by 0 bases, with 13 bases between. Germline CDR1 MNHEY, CDR2 SVGAGI. The CDR3 has 16 amino acids. CDR3 in amino acids: CASSSRGPSSYNEQFF. The DNA of the CDR3 is TGTGCCAGCAGTTCGAGGGGACCAAGCTCCTACAATGAGCAGTTCTTC.

As for this clone: The same CDR3 can be traced to other DNA sequences in this sample. The chain links TRBV14 to TRBJ1-6; no definite D call. CDR1 is SGHDN, CDR2 FVKESK, per germline. V lost 0 bases to trimming and J lost 8 bases, with 5 bases between them. There are 13 residues in the CDR3. The CDR3 sequence is CASSQDLDSPLHF. The CDR3 DNA is TGTGCCAGCAGCCAAGATTTAGATTCACCCCTCCACTTT.

The rearrangement links TRBV15 to TRBJ2-5; TRBD2 agrees at 10 bases. After removal of 1 base from V and 0 bases from J, the junction contained 20 bases not matched to a gene. This CDR3 region has 22 residues. Per the germline V gene, CDR1 is LNHNV and CDR2 is YYDKDF (reference sequence). The CDR3 nucleotides are TGTGCCACCAGCAGAGCAGAGAGAAGATTTGCAATAGCGGGGGGAGACCAAGAGACCCAGTACTTC. This codes for CATSRAERRFAIAGGDQETQYF. Full variable domain (rest looked up from reference TRBV15 and TRBJ2-5): DAMVIQNPRYQVTQFGKPVTLSCSQTLNHNVMYWYQQKSSQAPKLLFHYYDKDFNNEADTPDNFQSRRPNTSFCFLDIRSPGLGDTAMYLCATSRAERRFAIAGGDQETQYFGPGTRLLVL.

This clone was detected a few times. The rearrangement uses TRBV7-9 and TRBJ1-6, with unresolved D. Per germline, CDR1 SEHNR and CDR2 FQNEAQ (reference sequence). V lost 1 base and J 6 bases, leaving 7 bases between the germline ends. The CDR3 covers 14 residues. The CDR3 DNA follows: TGTGCCAGCAGCTTAGTGAGGTTTAATTCACCCCTCCACTTT. Residues: CASSLVRFNSPLHF.

The chain couples TRBV5-1 to TRBJ2-5; D ambiguous. Germline V gives CDR1 SGHRS, CDR2 YFSETQ. The CDR3 is 14 residues long. V was cut by 1 base and J by 4 bases, with 11 bases left in between. CDR3 region: CASSLSGPSETQYF. The DNA of the CDR3 is TGCGCCAGCAGCTTGTCTGGTCCCTCAGAGACCCAGTACTTC.